The 15 T cell receptor beta chains below come from one sample, sequenced in a study of cytomegalovirus exposure and HLA in healthy donors. The primer mix had 60 Vbeta and 13 Jbeta primers. The assay was immunoSEQ multiplex PCR, and TCRdb's table has in-frame clones only and misses some. This sample has some 120,000 clones, with 70% to 85% found just once. The sample consisted of PBMCs. These receptors were taken from a middle-aged man in good health and CMV-seropositive.

The rearrangement joins TRBV5-1 to TRBJ2-5, with a weak D call TRBD2 (5 bases). CDR1 is SGHRS and CDR2 is YFSETQ in the germline V gene. The CDR3 extends over 17 amino acids. Between the trimmed V and J ends, which lost 2 bases and 0 bases, there was a span of 17 bases. CDR3 sequence: CASSLATASLHQETQYF. For the CDR3, the DNA is TGCGCCAGCAGCTTAGCAACGGCTAGCCTACACCAAGAGACCCAGTACTTC.

The rearrangement joins TRBV6-5 to TRBJ1-1; D ambiguous. This CDR3 has 11 amino acids. The V gene lost 6 bases and the J gene lost 1 base, with 3 bases spanning the gap. Germline V gene sequence: CDR1 MNHEY, CDR2 SVGAGI. For the CDR3, the DNA is TGTGCCAGCAGCGGGAACACTGAAGCTTTCTTT. Protein sequence: CASSGNTEAFF.

The rearrangement joins TRBV5-6 to TRBJ2-7; D is perhaps TRBD1 (6 bases). Germline CDR1 reads SGHDT; CDR2 reads YYEEEE. Trimming left V 4 bases short and J 5 bases short, with 22 bases between. The CDR3 runs 16 residues. This CDR3 reads CASSVLDSRVGDEQYF. CDR3 bases: TGTGCCAGCAGCGTGCTGGACAGCAGGGTTGGCGACGAGCAGTACTTC.

V gene TRBV7-2 combines with J gene TRBJ2-5, with 10 bases aligning to TRBD1. Germline loops: CDR1 SGHTA, CDR2 FQGNSA. The CDR3 length is 14 residues. The trim removed 5 bases at V and 4 bases at J, leaving 4 bases unmatched. The CDR3 nucleotides read TGTGCCAGCAGCCCGCGGACAGGGGGAGAGACCCAGTACTTC. It specifies CASSPRTGGETQYF.

This clone was found a few times. The rearrangement joins TRBV12-5 to TRBJ2-2, with 10 positions matching TRBD2. The CDR3 length is 14 residues. CDR1 is LGHNT, CDR2 FRNRAP, per germline. The V and J ends lost 7 bases and 6 bases, in that order; junction bases with no gene match: 5. The CDR3 coding sequence is TGTGCTAGTGCCCTTAGCGGGAGGTCCGGGGAGCTGTTTTTT. Its translation is CASALSGRSGELFF.

The genes are TRBV11-2 and TRBJ1-1, with D unclear. The CDR3 runs to 16 residues. Looked up from germline, CDR1 is SGHAT and CDR2 is FQNNGV. The V gene lost 5 bases and the J gene lost 0 bases, with 16 bases spanning the gap. The CDR3 nucleotides are TGTGCCAGCAGCCCACGTTTTGACACCCTGAACACTGAAGCTTTCTTT. It is translated as CASSPRFDTLNTEAFF.

This CDR3 is CASRGSTYGYTF. The CDR3, as DNA: TGTGCCAGCAGAGGATCGACTTATGGCTACACCTTC. V is TRBV4-2 and J is TRBJ1-2; D is undetermined. V lost 6 bases and J 5 bases, leaving 10 bases between the germline ends. The CDR3 spans 12 residues. Germline V CDR1 and CDR2: LGHNA, YNFKEQ.

The V call is TRBV11-2, the J call TRBJ2-3, with TRBD2 matching over 9 bases. Unmatched junction bases numbered 7, after V lost 3 bases and J lost 0 bases. The germline gives CDR1 SGHAT, CDR2 FQNNGV. The CDR3 length is 17 residues. The CDR3 here is CASSLTSGYSSTDTQYF. For the CDR3, the DNA is TGTGCCAGCAGCTTGACTAGCGGTTACTCTAGCACAGATACGCAGTATTTT.

The chain combines TRBV28 with TRBJ1-5; D possibly corresponds to TRBD1 (5 bases). The germline V gene encodes CDR1 MDHEN and CDR2 SYDVKM. This CDR3 has 16 amino acids. The V and J ends lost 3 bases and 4 bases respectively, with 16 bases between them. The CDR3 spells CASSFLGPGGNQPQHF. Written as DNA, the CDR3 is TGTGCCAGCAGTTTCTTGGGACCTGGGGGGAATCAGCCCCAGCATTTT.

The chain links TRBV5-1 to TRBJ2-5; 8 bases map to TRBD2. V gave up 0 bases and J gave up 1 base; unmatched junction bases: 5. Looked up from germline, CDR1 is SGHRS and CDR2 is YFSETQ. There are 16 residues in the CDR3. CDR3 loop: CASSLEASGPQETQYF. In DNA form, the CDR3 reads TGCGCCAGCAGCTTGGAGGCTAGCGGGCCCCAAGAGACCCAGTACTTC.

The rearrangement uses TRBV7-9 and TRBJ1-5; D is uncertain. This CDR3 spans 16 amino acids. V lost 1 base and J 0 bases, leaving 10 bases between the germline ends. Germline lookup yields CDR1 SEHNR and CDR2 FQNEAQ (reference sequence). CDR3 amino acids: CASSLGGMGSNQPQHF. In DNA form, the CDR3 reads TGTGCCAGCAGCTTAGGAGGTATGGGTAGCAATCAGCCCCAGCATTTT.

The rearrangement links TRBV12-5 to TRBJ2-2; D is unclear. The CDR3 runs to 13 residues. Germline-derived CDR1 and CDR2 are LGHNT and FRNRAP. Trimming stripped 1 base from V and 6 bases from J, with 6 bases between. The CDR3: CASGLDQAGELFF. The CDR3 DNA follows: TGTGCTAGTGGTTTGGATCAGGCCGGGGAGCTGTTTTTT.

The chain carries TRBV11-3 and TRBJ2-3, with 10 bases matching TRBD1. Germline-derived CDR1 and CDR2 are SGHNT and YENEEA. The CDR3 covers 14 residues. J gave up 8 bases and V 2 bases, and 4 bases lay outside the gene matches. The CDR3 region is CASSLFRQGATQYF. The CDR3 DNA is TGTGCCAGCAGCTTATTCCGACAGGGGGCTACGCAGTATTTT.

The J gene is TRBJ2-7, the V gene TRBV28, with 9 bases that match TRBD1. Germline V gene sequence: CDR1 MDHEN, CDR2 SYDVKM. The V gene end was trimmed by 10 bases and the J gene end by 4 bases; junction bases not matched to a gene: 20. The CDR3 loop spans 17 amino acids. The CDR3 reads CATKPSTRWDRAYEQYF. DNA for the CDR3: TGTGCCACCAAGCCGTCAACAAGGTGGGACAGGGCTTACGAGCAGTACTTC. Using reference TRBV28 and TRBJ2-7 for the parts outside the CDR3, the full variable domain is DVKVTQSSRYLVKRTGEKVFLECVQDMDHENMFWYRQDPGLGLRLIYFSYDVKMKEKGDIPEGYSVSREKKERFSLILESASTNQTSMYLCATKPSTRWDRAYEQYFGPGTRLTVT.

The V call is TRBV5-6, the J call TRBJ2-7, with 16 bases identical to TRBD2. The length of the CDR3 is 18 residues. With V trimmed by 3 bases and J by 3 bases, 9 bases remained unmatched. The V gene's germline CDR1 is SGHDT and CDR2 YYEEEE. CDR3 in amino acids: CASSWTPGLAGGIYEQYF. CDR3 DNA sequence: TGTGCCAGCAGCTGGACCCCGGGACTAGCGGGAGGGATCTACGAGCAGTACTTC.